This T cell receptor (beta chain) originates from a study of blood T cells in healthy people across ages. With 4 bases clipped from V and 4 bases from J, the junction kept 14 bases outside the gene matches. CDR3 length: 19 residues. This clonotype appeared a few times. Its antigen is currently unknown. Study-wide results and limits: Considered underestimates were the diversity estimates obtained from one million T cells. Long-lived donors had more naive CD4+ cells and higher diversity than aged donors.

A second PCR, run for 7 to 11 cycles, used a sample-barcoded 5' primer plus a J-beta primer mix. Tags on each cDNA molecule came from a template-switch adaptor with 12 random nucleotides. Every sample returned 2.5 million or more CDR3-containing paired-end reads. TCRdb reprocessed the 5' RACE reads via MiXCR and lists one record per CDR3 protein. The profile shows 1.5 million to 2 million distinct CDR3 sequences, just under 50% of them singletons. Sequenced: blood. The chain uses TRBV12-3 or TRBV12-4 and TRBJ2-6; 9 nucleotides line up with TRBD1. The TCR originated in a woman between 40 and 55 years old in good health. CDR3 amino acids: CASSSLAGQGRAGANVLTF. The CDR3, as DNA: TGTGCCAGCAGTTCTTTGGCGGGACAGGGTCGGGCCGGGGCCAACGTCCTGACTTTC.